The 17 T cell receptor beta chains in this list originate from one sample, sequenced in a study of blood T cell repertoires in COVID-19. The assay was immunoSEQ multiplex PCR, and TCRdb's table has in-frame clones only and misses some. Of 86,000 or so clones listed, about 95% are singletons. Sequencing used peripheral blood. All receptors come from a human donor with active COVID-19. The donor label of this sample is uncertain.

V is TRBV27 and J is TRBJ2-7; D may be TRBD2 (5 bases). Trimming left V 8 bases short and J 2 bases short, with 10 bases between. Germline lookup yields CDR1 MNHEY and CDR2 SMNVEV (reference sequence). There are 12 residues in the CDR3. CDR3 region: CASPTGAYEQYF. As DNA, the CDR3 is TGTGCCAGCCCGACCGGGGCCTACGAGCAGTACTTC.

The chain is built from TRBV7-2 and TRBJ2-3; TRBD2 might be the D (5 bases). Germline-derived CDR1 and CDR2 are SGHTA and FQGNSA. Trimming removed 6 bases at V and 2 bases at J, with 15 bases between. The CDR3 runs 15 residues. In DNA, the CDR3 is TGTGCCAGCAGGCAAGGCCGGGGTACCACAGATACGCAGTATTTT. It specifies CASRQGRGTTDTQYF. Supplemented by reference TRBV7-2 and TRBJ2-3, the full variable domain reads GAGVSQSPSNKVTEKGKDVELRCDPISGHTALYWYRQSLGQGLEFLIYFQGNSAPDKSGLPSDRFSAERTGGSVSTLTIQRTQQEDSAVYLCASRQGRGTTDTQYFGPGTRLTVL.

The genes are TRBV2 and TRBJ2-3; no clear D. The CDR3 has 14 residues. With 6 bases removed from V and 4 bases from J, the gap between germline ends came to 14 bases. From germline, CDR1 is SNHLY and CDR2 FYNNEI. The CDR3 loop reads CASRVMSTSDTQYF. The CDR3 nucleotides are TGTGCCAGCAGGGTCATGTCAACTTCAGATACGCAGTATTTT.

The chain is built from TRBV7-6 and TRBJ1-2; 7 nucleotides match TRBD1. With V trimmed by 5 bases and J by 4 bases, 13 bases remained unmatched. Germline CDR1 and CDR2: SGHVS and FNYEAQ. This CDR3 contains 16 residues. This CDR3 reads CASSPGGGEVGYGYTF. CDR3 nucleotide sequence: TGTGCCAGCAGCCCGGGAGGGGGCGAGGTCGGCTATGGCTACACCTTC.

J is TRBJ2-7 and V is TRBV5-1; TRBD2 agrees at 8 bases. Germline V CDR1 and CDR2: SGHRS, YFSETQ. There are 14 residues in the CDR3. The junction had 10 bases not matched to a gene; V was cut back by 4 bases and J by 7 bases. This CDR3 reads CASSVGGDIQEQYF. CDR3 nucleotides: TGCGCCAGCAGCGTCGGGGGGGACATTCAAGAGCAGTACTTC.

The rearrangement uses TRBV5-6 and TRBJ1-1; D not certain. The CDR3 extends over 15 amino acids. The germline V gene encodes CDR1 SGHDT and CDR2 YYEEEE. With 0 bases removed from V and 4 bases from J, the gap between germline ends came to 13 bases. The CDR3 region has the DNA TGTGCCAGCAGCTTGGGGGGAGAGGGCACCACTGAAGCTTTCTTT. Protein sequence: CASSLGGEGTTEAFF.

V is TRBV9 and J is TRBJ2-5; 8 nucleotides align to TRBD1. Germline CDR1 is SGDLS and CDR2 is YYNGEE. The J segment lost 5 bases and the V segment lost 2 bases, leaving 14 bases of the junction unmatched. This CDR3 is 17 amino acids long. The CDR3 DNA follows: TGTGCCAGCAGCGTTCCCCGGACAGGGTCTAATACGGAGACCCAGTACTTC. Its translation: CASSVPRTGSNTETQYF.

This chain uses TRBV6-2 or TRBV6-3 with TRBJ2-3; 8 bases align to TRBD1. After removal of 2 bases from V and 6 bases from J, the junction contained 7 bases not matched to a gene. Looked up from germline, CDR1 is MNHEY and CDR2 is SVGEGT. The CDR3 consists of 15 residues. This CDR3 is CASSYGRGRGDTQYF. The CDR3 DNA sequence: TGTGCCAGCAGTTACGGCAGGGGGCGCGGGGATACGCAGTATTTT.

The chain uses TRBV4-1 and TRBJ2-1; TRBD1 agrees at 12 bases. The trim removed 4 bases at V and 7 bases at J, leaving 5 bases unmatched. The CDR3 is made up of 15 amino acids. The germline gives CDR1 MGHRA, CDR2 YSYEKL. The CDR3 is CASSRGTGGGNEQFF. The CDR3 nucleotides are TGCGCCAGCAGCCGAGGGACAGGGGGCGGGAATGAGCAGTTCTTC.

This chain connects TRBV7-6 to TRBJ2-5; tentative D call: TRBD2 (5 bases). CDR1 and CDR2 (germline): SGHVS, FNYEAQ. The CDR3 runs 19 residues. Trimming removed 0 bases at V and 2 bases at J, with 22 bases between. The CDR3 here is CASSLARVGLRSQQETQYF. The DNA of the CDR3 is TGTGCCAGCAGCTTAGCTCGTGTTGGACTCCGTAGCCAACAAGAGACCCAGTACTTC. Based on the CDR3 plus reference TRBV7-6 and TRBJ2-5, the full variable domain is GAGVSQSPRYKVTKRGQDVALRCDPISGHVSLYWYRQALGQGPEFLTYFNYEAQQDKSGLPNDRFSAERPEGSISTLTIQRTEQRDSAMYRCASSLARVGLRSQQETQYFGPGTRLLVL.

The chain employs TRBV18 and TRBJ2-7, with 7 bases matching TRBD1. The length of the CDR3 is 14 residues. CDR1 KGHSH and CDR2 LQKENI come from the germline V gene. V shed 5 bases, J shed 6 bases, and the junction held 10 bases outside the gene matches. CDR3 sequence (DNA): TGTGCCAGCTCATCACGACAGGGTATAGGCGAGCAGTACTTC. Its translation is CASSSRQGIGEQYF.

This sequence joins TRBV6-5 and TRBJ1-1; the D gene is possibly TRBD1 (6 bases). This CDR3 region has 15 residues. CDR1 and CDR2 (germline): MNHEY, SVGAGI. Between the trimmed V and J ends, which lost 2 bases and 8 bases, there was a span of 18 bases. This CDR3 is CASSYRRTGGGEAFF. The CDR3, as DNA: TGTGCCAGCAGTTACAGACGCACAGGTGGGGGCGAAGCTTTCTTT.

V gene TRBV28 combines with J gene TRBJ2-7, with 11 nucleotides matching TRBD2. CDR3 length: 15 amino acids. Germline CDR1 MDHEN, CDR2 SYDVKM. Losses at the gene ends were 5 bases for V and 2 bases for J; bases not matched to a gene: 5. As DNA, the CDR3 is TGTGCCAGCAGTGCACTAGCGGGGGCTCCCTACGAGCAGTACTTC. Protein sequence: CASSALAGAPYEQYF.

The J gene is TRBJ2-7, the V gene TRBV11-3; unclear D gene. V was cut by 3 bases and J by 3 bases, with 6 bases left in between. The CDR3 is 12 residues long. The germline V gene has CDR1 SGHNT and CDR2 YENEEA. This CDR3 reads CASSLADYEQYF. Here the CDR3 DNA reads TGTGCCAGCAGCTTGGCAGACTACGAGCAGTACTTC.

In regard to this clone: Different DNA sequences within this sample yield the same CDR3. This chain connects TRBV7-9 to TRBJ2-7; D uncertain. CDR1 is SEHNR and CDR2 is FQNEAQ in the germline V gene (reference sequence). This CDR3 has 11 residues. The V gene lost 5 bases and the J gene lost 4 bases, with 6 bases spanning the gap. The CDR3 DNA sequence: TGTGCCAGCAGCCAGGCTTACGAGCAGTACTTC. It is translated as CASSQAYEQYF.

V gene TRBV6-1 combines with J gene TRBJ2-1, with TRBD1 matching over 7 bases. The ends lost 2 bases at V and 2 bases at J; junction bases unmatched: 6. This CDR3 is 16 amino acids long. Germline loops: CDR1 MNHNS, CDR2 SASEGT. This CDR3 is CASSESRTGPYNEQFF. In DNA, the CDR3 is TGTGCCAGCAGTGAATCTAGGACAGGTCCCTACAATGAGCAGTTCTTC.

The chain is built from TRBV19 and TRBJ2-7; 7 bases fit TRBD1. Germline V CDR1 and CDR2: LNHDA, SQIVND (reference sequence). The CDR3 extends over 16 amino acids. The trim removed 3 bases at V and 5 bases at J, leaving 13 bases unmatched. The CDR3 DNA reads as TGTGCCAGTAGTATTAGGGTTGACAGGGAAAGCGACGAGCAGTACTTC. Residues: CASSIRVDRESDEQYF.